Reported below is one TCR beta chain. The target antigen is unknown. V was clipped by 6 bases and J by 6 bases; unmatched bases: 7. This CDR3 is 14 amino acids long. Germline assignment: CDR1 SNHLY and CDR2 FYNNEI. Clones were read by immunoSEQ multiplex PCR, and TCRdb kept only the in-frame ones, dropping some. Here the sample spans some 110,000 clones, approximately 90% being singletons. This entry belongs to a study of T cell responses to AZD1222 COVID-19 vaccine. Second doses were pooled across both intervals (about 4 or about 12 weeks). Study conclusions and caveats: None of the repertoires were sampled until the peak T cell response had passed.

This TCR derives from an adult who received the AZD1222 COVID-19 vaccine. The specimen comprised peripheral blood, sampled 28 days after the second AZD1222 dose. J is TRBJ1-5 and V is TRBV2; 8 bases are a match to TRBD1. The CDR3 region is CASSRQGPGQPQHF. The CDR3 DNA reads TGTGCCAGCAGCCGACAGGGGCCGGGTCAGCCCCAGCATTTT.